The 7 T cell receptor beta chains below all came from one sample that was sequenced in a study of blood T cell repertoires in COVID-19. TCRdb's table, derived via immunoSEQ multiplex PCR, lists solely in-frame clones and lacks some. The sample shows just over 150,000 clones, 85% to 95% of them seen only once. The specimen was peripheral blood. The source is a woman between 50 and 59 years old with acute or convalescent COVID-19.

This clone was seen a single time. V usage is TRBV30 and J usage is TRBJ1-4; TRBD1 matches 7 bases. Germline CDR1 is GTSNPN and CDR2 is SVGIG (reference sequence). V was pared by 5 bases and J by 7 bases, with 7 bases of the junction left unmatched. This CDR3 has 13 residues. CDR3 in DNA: TGTGCCTGGTCCGGTCCAGGGGGTGAAAAACTGTTTTTT. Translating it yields CAWSGPGGEKLFF.

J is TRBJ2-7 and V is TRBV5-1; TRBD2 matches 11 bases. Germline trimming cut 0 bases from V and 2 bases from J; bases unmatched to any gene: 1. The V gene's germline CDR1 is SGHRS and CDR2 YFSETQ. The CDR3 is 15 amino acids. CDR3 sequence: CASSLGLAGTYEQYF. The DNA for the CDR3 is TGCGCCAGCAGCTTGGGACTAGCGGGGACCTACGAGCAGTACTTC. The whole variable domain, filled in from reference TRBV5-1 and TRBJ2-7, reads KAGVTQTPRYLIKTRGQQVTLSCSPISGHRSVSWYQQTPGQGLQFLFEYFSETQRNKGNFPGRFSGRQFSNSRSEMNVSTLELGDSALYLCASSLGLAGTYEQYFGPGTRLTVT.

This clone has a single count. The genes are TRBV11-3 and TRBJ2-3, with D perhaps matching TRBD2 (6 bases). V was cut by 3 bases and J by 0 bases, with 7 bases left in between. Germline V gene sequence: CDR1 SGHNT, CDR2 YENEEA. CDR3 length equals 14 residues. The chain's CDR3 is CASSLAGSTDTQYF. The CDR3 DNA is TGTGCCAGCAGCTTGGCGGGGAGCACAGATACGCAGTATTTT.

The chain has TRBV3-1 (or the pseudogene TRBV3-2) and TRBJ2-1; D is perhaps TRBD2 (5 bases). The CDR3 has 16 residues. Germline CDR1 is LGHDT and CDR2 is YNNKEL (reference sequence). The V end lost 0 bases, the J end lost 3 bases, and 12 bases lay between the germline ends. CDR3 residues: CASSQDSSGFYNEQFF. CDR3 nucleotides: TGTGCCAGCAGCCAAGATTCGAGCGGATTCTACAATGAGCAGTTCTTC.

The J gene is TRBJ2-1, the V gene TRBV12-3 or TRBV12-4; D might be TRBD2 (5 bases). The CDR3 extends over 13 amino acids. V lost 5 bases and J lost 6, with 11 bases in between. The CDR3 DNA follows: TGTGCCAGCAGTCTGACTACGCCCAATGAGCAGTTCTTC. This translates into CASSLTTPNEQFF.

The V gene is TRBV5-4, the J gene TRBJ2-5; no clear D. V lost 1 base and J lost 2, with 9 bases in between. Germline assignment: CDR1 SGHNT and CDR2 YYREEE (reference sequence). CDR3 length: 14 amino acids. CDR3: CASSLKSQQETQYF. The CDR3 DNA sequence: TGTGCCAGCAGCTTGAAATCCCAGCAAGAGACCCAGTACTTC.

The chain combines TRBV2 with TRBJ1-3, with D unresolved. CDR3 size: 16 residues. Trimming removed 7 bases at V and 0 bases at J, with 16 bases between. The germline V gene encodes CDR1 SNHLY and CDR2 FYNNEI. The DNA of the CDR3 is TGTGCCAGCACAGCGGAAGGATTCAGCTCTGGAAACACCATATATTTT. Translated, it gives CASTAEGFSSGNTIYF.